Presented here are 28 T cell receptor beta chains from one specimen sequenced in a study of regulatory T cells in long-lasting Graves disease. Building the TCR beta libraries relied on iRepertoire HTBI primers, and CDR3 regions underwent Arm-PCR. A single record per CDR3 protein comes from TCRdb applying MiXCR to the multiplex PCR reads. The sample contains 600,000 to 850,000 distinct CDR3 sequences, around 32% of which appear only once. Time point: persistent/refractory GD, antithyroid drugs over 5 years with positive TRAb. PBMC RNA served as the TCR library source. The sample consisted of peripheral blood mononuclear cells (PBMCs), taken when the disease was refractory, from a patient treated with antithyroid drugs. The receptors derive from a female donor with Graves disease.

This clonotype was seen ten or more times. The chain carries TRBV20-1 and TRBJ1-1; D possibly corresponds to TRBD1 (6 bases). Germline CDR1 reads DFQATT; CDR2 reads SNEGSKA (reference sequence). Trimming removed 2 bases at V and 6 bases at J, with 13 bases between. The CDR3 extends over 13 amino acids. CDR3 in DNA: TGCAGTGCTAGAATCAGGGGAGAGGCTGAAGCTTTCTTT. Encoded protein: CSARIRGEAEAFF.

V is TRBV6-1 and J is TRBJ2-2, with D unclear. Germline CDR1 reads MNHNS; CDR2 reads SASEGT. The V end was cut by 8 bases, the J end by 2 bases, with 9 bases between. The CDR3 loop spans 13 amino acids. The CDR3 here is CASCSGNTGELFF. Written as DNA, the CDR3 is TGTGCCAGCTGCTCTGGAAACACCGGGGAGCTGTTTTTT.

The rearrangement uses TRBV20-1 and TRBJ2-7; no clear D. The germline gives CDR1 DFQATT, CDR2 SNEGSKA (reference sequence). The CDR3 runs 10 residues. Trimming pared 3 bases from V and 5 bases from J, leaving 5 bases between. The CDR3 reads CSASYDEQYF. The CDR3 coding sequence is TGCAGTGCTAGTTACGACGAGCAGTACTTC.

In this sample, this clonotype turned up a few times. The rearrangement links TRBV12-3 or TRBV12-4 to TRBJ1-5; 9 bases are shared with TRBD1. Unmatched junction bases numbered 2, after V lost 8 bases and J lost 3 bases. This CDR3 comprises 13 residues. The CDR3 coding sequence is TGTGCCAGCCGGACAGGGGTCAATCAGCCCCAGCATTTT. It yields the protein CASRTGVNQPQHF.

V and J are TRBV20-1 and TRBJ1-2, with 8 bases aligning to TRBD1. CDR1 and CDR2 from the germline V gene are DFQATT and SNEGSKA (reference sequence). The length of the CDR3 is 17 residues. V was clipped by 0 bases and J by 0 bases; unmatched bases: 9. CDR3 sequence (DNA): TGCAGTGCTAGAGATCGTAACAGCAGGGGGCCTAACTATGGCTACACCTTC. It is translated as CSARDRNSRGPNYGYTF.

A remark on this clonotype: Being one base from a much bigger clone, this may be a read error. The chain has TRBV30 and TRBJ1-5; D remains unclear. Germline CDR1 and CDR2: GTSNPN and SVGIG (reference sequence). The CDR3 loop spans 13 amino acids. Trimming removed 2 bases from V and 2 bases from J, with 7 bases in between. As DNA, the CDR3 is TGTGCCTGGAGTTACGGTGGCAATCAGCCCCAGCATTTT. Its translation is CAWSYGGNQPQHF.

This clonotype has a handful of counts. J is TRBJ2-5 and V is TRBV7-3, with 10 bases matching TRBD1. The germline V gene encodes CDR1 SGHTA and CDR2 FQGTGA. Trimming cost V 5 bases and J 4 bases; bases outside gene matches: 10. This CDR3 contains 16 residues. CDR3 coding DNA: TGTGCCAGCAGCATTACCGCGGACAGGGGGTTAGAGACCCAGTACTTC. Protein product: CASSITADRGLETQYF. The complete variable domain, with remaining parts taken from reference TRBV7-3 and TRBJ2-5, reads GAGVSQTPSNKVTEKGKYVELRCDPISGHTALYWYRQSLGQGPEFLIYFQGTGAADDSGLPNDRFFAVRPEGSVSTLKIQRTERGDSAVYLCASSITADRGLETQYFGPGTRLLVL.

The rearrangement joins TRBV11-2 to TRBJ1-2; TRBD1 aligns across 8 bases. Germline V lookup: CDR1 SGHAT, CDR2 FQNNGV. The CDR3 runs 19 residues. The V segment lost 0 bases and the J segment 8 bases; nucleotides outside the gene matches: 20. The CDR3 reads CASSLDWGQDWPRGSGYTF. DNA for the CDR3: TGTGCCAGCAGCTTAGATTGGGGACAGGACTGGCCCCGTGGGAGCGGCTACACCTTC.

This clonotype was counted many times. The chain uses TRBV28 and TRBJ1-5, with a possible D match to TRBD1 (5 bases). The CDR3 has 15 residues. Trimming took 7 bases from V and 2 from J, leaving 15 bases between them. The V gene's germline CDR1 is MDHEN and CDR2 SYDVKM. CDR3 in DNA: TGTGCCAGCACCGCCCCCTTGGGGGGCAATCAGCCCCAGCATTTT. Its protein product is CASTAPLGGNQPQHF.

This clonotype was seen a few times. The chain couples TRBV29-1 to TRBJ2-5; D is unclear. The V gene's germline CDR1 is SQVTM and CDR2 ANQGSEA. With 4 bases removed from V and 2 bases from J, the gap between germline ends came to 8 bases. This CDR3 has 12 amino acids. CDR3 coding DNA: TGCAGCGTTGTATCTGTTCAAGAGACCCAGTACTTC. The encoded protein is CSVVSVQETQYF.

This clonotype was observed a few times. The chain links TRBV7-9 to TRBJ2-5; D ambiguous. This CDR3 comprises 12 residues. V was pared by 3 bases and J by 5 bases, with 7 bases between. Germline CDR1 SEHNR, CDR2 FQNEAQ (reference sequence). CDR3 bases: TGTGCCAGCAGCTTGGCCTCGGAGACCCAGTACTTC. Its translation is CASSLASETQYF.

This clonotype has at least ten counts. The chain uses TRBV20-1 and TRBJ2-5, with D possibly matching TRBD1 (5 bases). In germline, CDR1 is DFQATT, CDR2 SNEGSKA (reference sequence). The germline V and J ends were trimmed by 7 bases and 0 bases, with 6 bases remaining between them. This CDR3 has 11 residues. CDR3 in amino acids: CSGQNQETQYF. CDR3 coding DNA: TGCAGTGGACAGAACCAAGAGACCCAGTACTTC.

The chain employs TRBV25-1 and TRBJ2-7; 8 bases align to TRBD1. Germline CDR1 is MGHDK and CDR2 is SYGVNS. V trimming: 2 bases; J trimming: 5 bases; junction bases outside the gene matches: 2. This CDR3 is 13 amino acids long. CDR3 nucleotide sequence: TGTGCCAGCAGTGAAGCAGGGGGCCACGAGCAGTACTTC. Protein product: CASSEAGGHEQYF.

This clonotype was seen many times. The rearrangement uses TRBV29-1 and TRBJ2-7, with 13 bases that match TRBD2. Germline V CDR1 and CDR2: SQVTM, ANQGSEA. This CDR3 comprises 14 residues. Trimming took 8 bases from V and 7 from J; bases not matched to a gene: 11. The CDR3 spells CSTISGLAGREQYF. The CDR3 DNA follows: TGCAGCACCATATCGGGACTAGCGGGACGGGAGCAGTACTTC.

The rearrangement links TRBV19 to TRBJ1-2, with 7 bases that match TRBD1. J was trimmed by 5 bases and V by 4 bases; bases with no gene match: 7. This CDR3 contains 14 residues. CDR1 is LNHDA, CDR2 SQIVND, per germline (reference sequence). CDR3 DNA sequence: TGTGCCAGTAGTACCGTCGGGACAGCTTATGGCTACACCTTC. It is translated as CASSTVGTAYGYTF. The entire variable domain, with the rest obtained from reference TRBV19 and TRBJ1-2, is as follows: DGGITQSPKYLFRKEGQNVTLSCEQNLNHDAMYWYRQDPGQGLRLIYYSQIVNDFQKGDIAEGYSVSREKKESFPLTVTSAQKNPTAFYLCASSTVGTAYGYTFGSGTRLTVV.

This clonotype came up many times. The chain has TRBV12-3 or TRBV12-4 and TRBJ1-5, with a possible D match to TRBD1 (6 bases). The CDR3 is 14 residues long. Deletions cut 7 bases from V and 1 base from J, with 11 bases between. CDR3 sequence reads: CASNHGQSNQPQHF. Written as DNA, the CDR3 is TGTGCCAGCAACCATGGACAGAGCAATCAGCCCCAGCATTTT.

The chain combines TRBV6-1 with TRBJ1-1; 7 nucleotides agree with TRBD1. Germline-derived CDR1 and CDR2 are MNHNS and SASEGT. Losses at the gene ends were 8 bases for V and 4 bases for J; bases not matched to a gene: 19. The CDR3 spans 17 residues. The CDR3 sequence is CASGRKNRGIPSTEAFF. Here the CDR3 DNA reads TGTGCCAGCGGTAGGAAAAACAGGGGAATCCCTAGCACTGAAGCTTTCTTT.

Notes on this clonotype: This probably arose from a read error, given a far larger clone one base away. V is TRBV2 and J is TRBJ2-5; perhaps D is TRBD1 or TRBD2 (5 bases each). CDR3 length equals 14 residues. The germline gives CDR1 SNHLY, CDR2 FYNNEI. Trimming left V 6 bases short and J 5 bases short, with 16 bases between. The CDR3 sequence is CASSRQRARETQYF. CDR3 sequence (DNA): TGTGCCAGCAGCCGACAGAGGGCTCGGGAGACCCAGTACTTC.

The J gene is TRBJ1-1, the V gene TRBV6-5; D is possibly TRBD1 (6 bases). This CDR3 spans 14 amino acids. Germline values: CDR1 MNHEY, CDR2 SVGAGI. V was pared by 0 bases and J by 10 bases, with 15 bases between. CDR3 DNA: TGTGCCAGCAGTTACTCACAGGGTTTGAATGGAGCTTTCTTT. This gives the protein CASSYSQGLNGAFF.

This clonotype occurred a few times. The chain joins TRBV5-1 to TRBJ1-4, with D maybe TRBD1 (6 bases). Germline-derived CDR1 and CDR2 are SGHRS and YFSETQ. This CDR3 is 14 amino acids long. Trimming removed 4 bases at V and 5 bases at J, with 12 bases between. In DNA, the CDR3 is TGCGCCAGCAGCGGATCAGGGGCAAATGAAAAACTGTTTTTT. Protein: CASSGSGANEKLFF.

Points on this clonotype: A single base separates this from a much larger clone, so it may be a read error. For the CDR3, the DNA is TGTGCCAGCAGTGAGACAATGAGCAATCAGCCCCAGCATTTT. As protein: CASSETMSNQPQHF. This chain joins TRBV6-2 or TRBV6-3 and TRBJ1-5, with D unclear. Trimming cost V 5 bases and J 1 base, with 9 bases left between them. The CDR3 loop spans 14 amino acids. Germline CDR1 reads MNHEY; CDR2 reads SVGEGT.

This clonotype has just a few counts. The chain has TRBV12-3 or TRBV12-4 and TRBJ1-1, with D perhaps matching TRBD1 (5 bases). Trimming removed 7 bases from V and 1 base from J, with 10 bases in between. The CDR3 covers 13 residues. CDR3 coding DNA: TGTGCCAGCACCCAAGACAGGAACACTGAAGCTTTCTTT. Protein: CASTQDRNTEAFF.

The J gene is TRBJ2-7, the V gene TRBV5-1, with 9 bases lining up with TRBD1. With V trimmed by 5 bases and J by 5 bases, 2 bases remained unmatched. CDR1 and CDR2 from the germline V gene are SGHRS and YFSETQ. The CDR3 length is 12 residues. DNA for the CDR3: TGCGCCAGCAGGACAGGGGGGGACGAGCAGTACTTC. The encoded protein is CASRTGGDEQYF.

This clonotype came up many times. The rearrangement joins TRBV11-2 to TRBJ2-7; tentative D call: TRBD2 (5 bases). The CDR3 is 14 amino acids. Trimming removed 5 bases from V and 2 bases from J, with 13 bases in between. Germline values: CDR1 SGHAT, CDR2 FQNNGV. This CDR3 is CASSPTYGTYEQYF. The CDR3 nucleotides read TGTGCCAGCAGCCCTACGTACGGGACCTACGAGCAGTACTTC.

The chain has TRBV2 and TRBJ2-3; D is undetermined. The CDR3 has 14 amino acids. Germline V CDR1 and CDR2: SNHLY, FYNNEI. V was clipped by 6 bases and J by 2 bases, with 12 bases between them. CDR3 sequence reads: CASRWAPDTDTQYF. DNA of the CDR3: TGTGCCAGCAGGTGGGCACCGGACACAGATACGCAGTATTTT.

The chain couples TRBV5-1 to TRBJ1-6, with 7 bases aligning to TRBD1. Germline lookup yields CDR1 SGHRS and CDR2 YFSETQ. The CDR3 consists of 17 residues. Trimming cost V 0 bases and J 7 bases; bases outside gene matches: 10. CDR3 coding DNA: TGCGCCAGCAGCTTGGGTGATTGGGGACAGACGAATTCACCCCTCCACTTT. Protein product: CASSLGDWGQTNSPLHF.

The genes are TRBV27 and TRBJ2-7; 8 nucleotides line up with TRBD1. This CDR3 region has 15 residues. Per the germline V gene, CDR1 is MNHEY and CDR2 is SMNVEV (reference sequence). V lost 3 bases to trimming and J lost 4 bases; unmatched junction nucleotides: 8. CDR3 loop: CASSFGAGGKYEQYF. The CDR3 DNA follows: TGTGCCAGCAGTTTTGGGGCAGGGGGCAAGTACGAGCAGTACTTC.

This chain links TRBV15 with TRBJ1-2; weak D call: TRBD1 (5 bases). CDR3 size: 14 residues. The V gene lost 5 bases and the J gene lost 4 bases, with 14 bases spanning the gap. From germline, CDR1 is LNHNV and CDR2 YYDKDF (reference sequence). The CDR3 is CATSGTRQGYGYTF. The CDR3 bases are TGTGCCACCAGCGGGACCCGTCAGGGCTATGGCTACACCTTC.